This TCR beta chain was captured by sequencing in a study of T cells in Graves' hyperthyroidism and ophthalmopathy. Findings and limits, study-wide: Most thyroid clonotypes expanded above 0.001 appeared in blood too.

V shed 1 base and J shed 2 bases, with 19 bases lying between them. Per the germline V gene, CDR1 is LGHDT and CDR2 is YNNKEL (reference sequence). This CDR3 comprises 18 residues. Exclusion of patients followed from uncontrolled infection, other autoimmune disease, pregnancy or lactation. The source material, RNA transcripts, was used to amplify TCR beta CDR3 regions. In the first-round RT-PCR of the TCR CDR3, the HTBI primer set was used. TCRdb itself ran the multiplex PCR reads through MiXCR, one entry per CDR3 protein. The profile shows fewer than 600,000 distinct CDR3 sequences, around an eighth of them singletons. Concerning this clonotype itself: Its antigen remains unidentified.

Sequencing was done on a sample of blood. This receptor was identified in a young woman with Graves' hyperthyroidism. The genes are TRBV3-1 and TRBJ2-3, with D possibly being TRBD2 (5 bases). The CDR3 is CASSQVMRSSLDTDTQYF. Written as DNA, the CDR3 is TGTGCCAGCAGCCAAGTTATGAGGTCTAGCTTAGACACAGATACGCAGTATTTT.